Here is one T cell receptor beta chain with its context. What it binds is not known. This CDR3 has 11 amino acids. Trimming removed 6 bases at V and 6 bases at J, with 9 bases between. Per the germline V gene, CDR1 is SQVTM and CDR2 is ANQGSEA. Using its own MiXCR run on the reads, TCRdb lists one record per CDR3 protein. The sample carries about 210,000 distinct CDR3 sequences, around 6.4% recorded once. The data are from a study of T cell repertoires in cytomegalovirus infection. About the research overall: An indication of both CMV infection and matching HLA type came from public TCR beta signatures. Study-wide results and caveats: Identification of carriers of CMV plus the relevant HLA was achieved through cumulative public TCR beta family frequency.

V is TRBV29-1 and J is TRBJ2-1; D is undetermined. The sequenced sample consisted of PBMCs. The TCR was taken from a human donor in good health (CMV status not recorded). Some clones in this sample may be carry-over from other donors' samples. The CDR3 spells CSVGSFNEQFF. CDR3 nucleotides: TGCAGCGTAGGATCGTTCAATGAGCAGTTCTTC.